This T cell receptor beta chain comes out of a study of cytomegalovirus exposure and HLA in healthy donors. Whole-study findings and limits: When analyzed later, the rates of TCR association showed variation by HLA locus, with DRB1 the most and HLA-C the fewest.

Nominal health characterized the donors when sampled, though unrecorded immune exposures were likely. V gave up 4 bases and J gave up 7 bases; unmatched junction bases: 6. The CDR3 runs 15 residues. Germline V lookup: CDR1 LNHDA, CDR2 SQIVND (reference sequence). 60 Vbeta and 13 Jbeta primers were used in PCR. Assay used: immunoSEQ multiplex PCR; TCRdb lists only in-frame clones, some missing. Here the sample spans about 190,000 clones, around 81% being singletons. The table lists this clone with a count of one. Its cognate antigen is unknown. The sequence came from a woman aged 50 to 60 in good health and CMV-seropositive. Sequences were obtained from PBMCs. The genes are TRBV19 and TRBJ2-1; 11 nucleotides agree with TRBD2. CDR3 residues: CASSSNSGGANEQFF. The CDR3 DNA reads TGTGCCAGTAGTAGTAATAGCGGGGGGGCGAATGAGCAGTTCTTC.